This record looks at one TCR beta chain sequence and its context. This receptor's antigen is unknown. No much larger clone is present one base from it, and per-base qualities are unavailable. Blood RNA was extracted from unsorted whole blood using TRIzol reagent, and germline DNA was obtained with the DNeasy Blood & Tissue kit. Chronic HBV infection was present in the patients, and the patients were treatment-naive at sampling. Before surgery, about 4 milliliters of peripheral blood were collected into K2EDTA tubes. This sample was included in a study of tumor-infiltrating lymphocytes in primary liver carcinoma (dated 2017 in TCRdb). At the level of the whole study: Between late 2015 and March 2016, about five patients in China with histopathologically diagnosed primary liver carcinoma had their tumors surgically resected. Of the five patients (three men and two women, aged 30 to 69 years), four had hepatocellular carcinoma and one had combined HCC and intrahepatic cholangiocarcinoma. The tumors of the five patients were staged as T1-T3 N0M0, with maximum diameters ranging from roughly 4.2 to 11 cm. Each sample produced about 3.5 to 8 million productive TCRbeta reads, and read depth showed no significant difference between tissue types. TCRbeta repertoire sequencing, expression microarrays and whole-exome sequencing were combined in the study across five regions of each liver tumor, with adjacent normal tissue and blood also included. A total of 35 or so specimens from 5 patients went through TCRbeta repertoire sequencing, namely 25 tumor regions, 5 adjacent noncancerous liver tissues and 5 peripheral blood samples. Repertoires from technical replicates were highly reproducible, with mean shared-clone rates about 0.86 and correlation coefficients above 0.95.

Using a constant-region primer and ProtoScript II reverse transcriptase, TCRbeta-specific cDNA was reverse-transcribed from about 540 ng total RNA. Construction of the TCRbeta libraries relied on three nested rounds of multiplex PCR, following a slightly modified ARM-PCR procedure. Multiplex TRBV1-TRBV30 forward primers and a Cbeta reverse primer were used in the first two PCR rounds, each of which was run for roughly 9 cycles. Sample barcodes and Illumina adapters were attached in a final 25-cycle PCR using Deep VentR polymerase. Before sequencing, amplicons between 200 and 500 bp were purified from gel using a QIAquick gel extraction kit. TCRbeta amplicons were sequenced on an Illumina HiSeq 2500 with 250-bp paired-end reads. Concerning the study's data processing: To recover full CDR3 sequences, reads were quality-trimmed using Trimmomatic v0.33 and paired reads were then merged using FLASH v1.2.11. MiGEC v1.2.1b assigned V, D and J germline segments to the rearranged TCRbeta sequences. Clonotype statistics and Shannon-Wiener diversity indices were calculated with VDJtools v1.0.0. Except for diversity analysis, only each sample's 250 most abundant clonotypes were used in subsequent analyses to reduce sampling bias. The public reads were run again by TCRdb, first through fastp at Q25 and then through MiXCR, and only productive beta chains were kept. Rows are combined by CDR3 protein, so each entry shows the most common genes and DNA. The V and J calls were determined by TCRdb, not by the authors. The sample table holds approximately 340,000 distinct CDR3 sequences, of which roughly two thirds were seen once. Together, the top ten hold about 6.5% of the sample.

Cut back by 2 bases and 3 bases, the V and J ends lie 14 bases apart. The CDR3 has 15 amino acids, counting the end cysteine and phenylalanine. Just the 45-base CDR3 DNA is kept, in frame starting at base 1. Taken from the germline V gene (reference sequence), the CDR1 and CDR2 loops are GTSNPN and SVGIG. The paper's findings and limits, for the study overall: Since the samples were bulk and unsorted, there was no way to compare CD4+ and CD8+ T cell repertoires. With just five patients in the study, the authors point out that the findings should be validated in a larger study. The top 250 clones made up a significantly larger repertoire fraction in tumors than in blood (p = 0.039). Only the TCR beta chain was sequenced, so true repertoire diversity is likely underestimated because unpaired alpha chains were not captured. Repertoire overlap was found to be higher between tumor regions (mean roughly 36%) than between tumor-adjacent (around 17%) or tumor-blood (around 15%) pairs, consistent with antigen-driven expansion.

Sequencing used peripheral blood. The chain was built from TRBV30 and TRBJ2-1; the D gene identity is not certain. This receptor was taken from a man in his forties with primary liver carcinoma and hepatitis B virus infection. The CDR3 protein sequence reads: CAWSPATGFYNEQFF. The DNA sequence is TGTGCCTGGAGTCCGGCTACCGGGTTCTACAATGAGCAGTTCTTC.